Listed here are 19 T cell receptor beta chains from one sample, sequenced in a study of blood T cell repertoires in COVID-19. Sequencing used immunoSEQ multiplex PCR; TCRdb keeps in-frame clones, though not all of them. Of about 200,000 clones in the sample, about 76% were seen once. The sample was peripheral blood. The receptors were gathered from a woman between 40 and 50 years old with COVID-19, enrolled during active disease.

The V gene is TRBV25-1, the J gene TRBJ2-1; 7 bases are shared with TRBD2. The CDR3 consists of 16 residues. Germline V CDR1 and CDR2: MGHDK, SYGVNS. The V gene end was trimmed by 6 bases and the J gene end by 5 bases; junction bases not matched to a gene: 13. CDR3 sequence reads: CASSQEGRGRNNEQFF. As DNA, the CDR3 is TGTGCCAGCAGCCAAGAAGGGCGGGGGAGAAACAATGAGCAGTTCTTC.

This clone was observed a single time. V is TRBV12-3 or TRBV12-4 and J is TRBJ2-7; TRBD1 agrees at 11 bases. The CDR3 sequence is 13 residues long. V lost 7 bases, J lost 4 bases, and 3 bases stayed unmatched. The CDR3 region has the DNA TGTGCCAGCACTGGGACAGGGGGGTACGAGCAGTACTTC. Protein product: CASTGTGGYEQYF.

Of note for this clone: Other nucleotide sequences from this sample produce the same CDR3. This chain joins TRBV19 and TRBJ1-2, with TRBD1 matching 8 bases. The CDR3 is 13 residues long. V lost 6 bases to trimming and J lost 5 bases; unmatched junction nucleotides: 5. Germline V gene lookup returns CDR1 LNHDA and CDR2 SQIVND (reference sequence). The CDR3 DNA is TGTGCCAGTAGCCCAGGGACAGGTTATGGCTACACCTTC. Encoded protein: CASSPGTGYGYTF.

CDR3 protein: CASSPTPGGQDYEQYF. CDR3 sequence (DNA): TGTGCCAGCAGTCCCACCCCAGGGGGCCAGGATTACGAGCAGTACTTC. The rearrangement uses TRBV7-9 and TRBJ2-7; 8 nucleotides agree with TRBD1. V was clipped by 6 bases and J by 4 bases; unmatched bases: 14. The CDR3 runs 16 residues. The germline gives CDR1 SEHNR, CDR2 FQNEAQ (reference sequence).

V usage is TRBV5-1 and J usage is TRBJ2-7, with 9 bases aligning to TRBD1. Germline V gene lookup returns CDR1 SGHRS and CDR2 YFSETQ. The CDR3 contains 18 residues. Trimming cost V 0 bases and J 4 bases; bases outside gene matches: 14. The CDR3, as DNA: TGCGCCAGCAGCTTGGGCATTTTAGAATGGGGACAGGGTTACGAGCAGTACTTC. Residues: CASSLGILEWGQGYEQYF. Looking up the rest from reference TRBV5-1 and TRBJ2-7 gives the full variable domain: KAGVTQTPRYLIKTRGQQVTLSCSPISGHRSVSWYQQTPGQGLQFLFEYFSETQRNKGNFPGRFSGRQFSNSRSEMNVSTLELGDSALYLCASSLGILEWGQGYEQYFGPGTRLTVT.

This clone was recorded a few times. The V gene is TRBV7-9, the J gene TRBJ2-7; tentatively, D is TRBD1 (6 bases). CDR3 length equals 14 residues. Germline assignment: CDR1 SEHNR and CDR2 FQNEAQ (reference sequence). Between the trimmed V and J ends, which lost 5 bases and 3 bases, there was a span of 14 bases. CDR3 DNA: TGTGCCAGCAGCCCCATGGACAGCCACTACGAGCAGTACTTC. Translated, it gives CASSPMDSHYEQYF.

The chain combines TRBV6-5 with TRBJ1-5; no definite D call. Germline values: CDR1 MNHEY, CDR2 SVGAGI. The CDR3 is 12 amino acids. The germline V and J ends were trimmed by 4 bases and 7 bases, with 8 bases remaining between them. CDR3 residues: CASSSIGQPQHF. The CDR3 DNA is TGTGCCAGCAGTTCCATCGGGCAGCCCCAGCATTTT.

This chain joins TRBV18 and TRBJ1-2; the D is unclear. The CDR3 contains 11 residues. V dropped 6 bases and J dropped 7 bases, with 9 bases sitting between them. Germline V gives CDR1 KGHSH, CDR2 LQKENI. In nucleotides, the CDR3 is TGTGCCAGCTCCCTTAGTGGTGGCTACACCTTC. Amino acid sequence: CASSLSGGYTF.

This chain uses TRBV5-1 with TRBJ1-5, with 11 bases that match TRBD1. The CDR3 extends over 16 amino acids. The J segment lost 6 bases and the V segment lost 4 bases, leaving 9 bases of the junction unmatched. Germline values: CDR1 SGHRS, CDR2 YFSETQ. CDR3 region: CASSPDGQGAGQPQHF. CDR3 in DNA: TGCGCCAGCAGCCCCGACGGACAGGGGGCAGGTCAGCCCCAGCATTTT.

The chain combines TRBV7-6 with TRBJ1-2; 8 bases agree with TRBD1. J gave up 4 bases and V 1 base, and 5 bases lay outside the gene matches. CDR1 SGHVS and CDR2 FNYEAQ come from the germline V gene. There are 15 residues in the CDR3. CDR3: CASSLVPGGVYGYTF. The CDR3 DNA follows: TGTGCCAGCAGCTTAGTTCCAGGGGGCGTCTATGGCTACACCTTC.

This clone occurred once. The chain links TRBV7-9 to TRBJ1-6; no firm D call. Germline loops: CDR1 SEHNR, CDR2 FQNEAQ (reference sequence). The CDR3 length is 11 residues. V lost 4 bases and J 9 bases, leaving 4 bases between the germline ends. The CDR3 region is CASSSLSPLHF. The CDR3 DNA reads TGTGCCAGCAGCTCTCTTTCACCCCTCCACTTT.

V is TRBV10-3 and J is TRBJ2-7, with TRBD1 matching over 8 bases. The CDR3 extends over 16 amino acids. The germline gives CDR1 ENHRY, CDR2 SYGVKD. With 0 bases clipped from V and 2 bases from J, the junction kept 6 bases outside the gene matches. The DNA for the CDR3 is TGTGCCATCAGTGAGTCAGGACAGGGAACACCCTACGAGCAGTACTTC. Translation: CAISESGQGTPYEQYF.

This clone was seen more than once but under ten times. The CDR3 is CASRTEVGRNSPLHF. CDR3 sequence (DNA): TGTGCCAGCAGGACGGAGGTCGGGAGAAATTCACCCCTCCACTTT. V usage is TRBV5-6 and J usage is TRBJ1-6; D is ambiguous. Trimming left V 5 bases short and J 7 bases short, with 16 bases between. Germline lookup yields CDR1 SGHDT and CDR2 YYEEEE. The CDR3 is 15 amino acids. Based on the CDR3 plus reference TRBV5-6 and TRBJ1-6, the full variable domain is DAGVTQSPTHLIKTRGQQVTLRCSPKSGHDTVSWYQQALGQGPQFIFQYYEEEERQRGNFPDRFSGHQFPNYSSELNVNALLLGDSALYLCASRTEVGRNSPLHFGNGTRLTVT.

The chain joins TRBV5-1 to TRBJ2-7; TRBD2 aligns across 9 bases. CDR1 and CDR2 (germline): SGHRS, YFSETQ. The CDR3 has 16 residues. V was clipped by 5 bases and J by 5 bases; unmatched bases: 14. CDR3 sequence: CASRPGGGRAVDEQYF. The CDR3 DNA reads TGCGCCAGCAGGCCGGGGGGCGGGAGGGCCGTGGACGAGCAGTACTTC.

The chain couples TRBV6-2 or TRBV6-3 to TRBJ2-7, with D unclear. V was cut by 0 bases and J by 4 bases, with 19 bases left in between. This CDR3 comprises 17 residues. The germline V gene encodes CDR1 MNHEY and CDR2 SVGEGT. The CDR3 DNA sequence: TGTGCCAGCAGTTACTCCGACGGCCCGACGAGGTTTTACGAGCAGTACTTC. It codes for CASSYSDGPTRFYEQYF.

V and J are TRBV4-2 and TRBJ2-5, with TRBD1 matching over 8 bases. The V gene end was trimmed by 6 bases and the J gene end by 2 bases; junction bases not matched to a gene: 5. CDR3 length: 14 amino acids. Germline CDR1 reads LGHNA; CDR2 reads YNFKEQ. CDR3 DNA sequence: TGTGCCAGCAGTGACAGGGGTGGACAAGAGACCCAGTACTTC. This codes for CASSDRGGQETQYF.

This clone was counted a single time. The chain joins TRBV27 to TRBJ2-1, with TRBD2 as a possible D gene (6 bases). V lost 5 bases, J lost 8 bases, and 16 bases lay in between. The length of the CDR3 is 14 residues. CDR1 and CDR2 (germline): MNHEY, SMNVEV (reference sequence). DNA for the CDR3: TGTGCCAGCAGTCCCCTGACTAGTTTCGATGAGCAGTTCTTC. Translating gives CASSPLTSFDEQFF.

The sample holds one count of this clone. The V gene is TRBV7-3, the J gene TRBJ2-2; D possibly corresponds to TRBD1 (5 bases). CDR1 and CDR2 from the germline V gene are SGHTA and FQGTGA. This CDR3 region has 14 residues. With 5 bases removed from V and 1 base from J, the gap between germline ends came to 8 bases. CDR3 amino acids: CASSPGQNTGELFF. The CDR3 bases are TGTGCCAGCAGCCCCGGACAGAACACCGGGGAGCTGTTTTTT.

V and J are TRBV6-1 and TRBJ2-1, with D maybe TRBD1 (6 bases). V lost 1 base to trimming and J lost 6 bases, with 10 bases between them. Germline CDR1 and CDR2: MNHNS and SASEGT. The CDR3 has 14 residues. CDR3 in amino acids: CASSEGGPVNEQFF. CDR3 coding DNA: TGTGCCAGCAGTGAAGGGGGGCCTGTCAATGAGCAGTTCTTC.